The sequence of this T cell receptor (beta chain) was determined in a study of blood T cells in healthy people across ages. Turning to this clonotype: The antigen is unknown.

Study observations and caveats: Possibly, changes in expanded clonotypes were confounded because donor CMV status was unknown. Across samples, TCR beta diversity tracked strongly with naive T cell percentage.

This CDR3 has 13 residues. V lost 4 bases to trimming and J lost 0 bases, with 9 bases between them. Looked up from germline, CDR1 is SQVTM and CDR2 is ANQGSEA. The authors ran a second PCR of about 6 to 11 cycles using a sample-barcoded 5' primer and a J-beta primer mix. TCRdb re-derived calls from the 5' RACE reads in MiXCR, one entry per CDR3 protein. The sample consists of roughly 730,000 distinct CDR3 sequences, approximately 60% of them appearing once. The V call is TRBV29-1, the J call TRBJ1-2; D unresolved. This TCR was recovered from a middle-aged man in good health. The source material was blood. The CDR3 region has the DNA TGCAGCGTTGCTGGACTAGCTAACTATGGCTACACCTTC. It yields the protein CSVAGLANYGYTF.